This T cell receptor beta chain was profiled in a study of OX40 agonist ivuxolimab in advanced cancers. For the wider study: Ivuxolimab was an agonistic, fully human IgG2 monoclonal antibody directed against OX40 (CD134), a costimulatory receptor. Among the roughly 52 dose-escalation patients, roughly 20 had hepatocellular carcinoma, around 15 melanoma, 9 renal cell carcinoma and 9 head and neck cancer. The purpose of peripheral TCRbeta sequencing was to test whether ivuxolimab changed TCR sequence diversity and led to clonal T-cell expansion. The paper reports the monotherapy dose-escalation portion (N of about 47 patients) of the phase I ivuxolimab trial. Partial responses were achieved by three dose-escalation patients, of whom one had hepatocellular carcinoma and two had cutaneous melanoma. Intravenous ivuxolimab was administered to patients every 2 weeks at six dose levels: 0.01, 0.1, 0.3, 1.5, 3 and 10 mg/kg. Prior anti-PD-1, anti-PD-L1 or anti-CTLA-4 therapy was permitted, and approximately 40% of dose-escalation patients had received checkpoint inhibitors. A male proportion of nearly 85% and a mean age of about 60 years, ranging from roughly 23 to 79, were recorded for the dose-escalation cohort.

To sequence the TCRbeta CDR3 region, genomic DNA was isolated from the sorted cells. The immunoSEQ Assay was used to sequence the TCRbeta CDR3 regions. In its TCRdb copy, this immuneACCESS table keeps in-frame sequences only and misses some clones. Where compared with another copy, unresolved V genes explain less than half of these, and the others have no known cause. This sample gives some 50,000 clones in total; about 86% of them show up just once. Roughly an eighth of the sample goes to the ten largest clones. The trial excluded patients who had a history of autoimmune disease or who were on systemic immunosuppression. Peripheral blood for TCR sequencing was collected from all dose cohorts at baseline, on cycle 4 day 1, and on cycle 7 day 1. The samples were drawn from a first-in-human, open-label, multicenter phase I dose-escalation trial of ivuxolimab. Adults with locally advanced or metastatic head and neck squamous cell, hepatocellular, melanoma or renal cell carcinoma were enrolled in the trial. Before TCR sequencing, CD4+ T cells and CD8+ T cells from peripheral blood were sorted into separate populations.

Results the study describes overall, beyond this receptor: Low levels of normalized T-cell clonal expansion were also seen in some patients who did not respond. On average, CD8+ T cells showed more expanded clones than CD4+ T cells after ivuxolimab. Which antigens the clonally expanded peripheral T cells were specific for was not determined. In the 0.1-3.0 mg/kg groups, partial responders were among the patients with the lowest normalized peripheral clonal expansion, particularly in CD8+ T cells. At doses of 0.1 to 3.0 mg/kg, clonal expansion of both CD4+ and CD8+ T cells in blood was seen between baseline and week 6.

Relative to germline, V is missing 5 bases and J is missing 4 bases, with 4 bases of the junction outside any gene match. The germline V gene (reference sequence) specifies MNHNY as CDR1 and SVGAGI as CDR2. The CDR3 spans 14 residues, from the cysteine through the phenylalanine. Solely the CDR3 DNA is kept, with 42 bases framed from the first base. Comments on this clone: This clone's antigen is unknown. The sample holds no much larger clone one base away, and base qualities are not on file.

This sequence uses TRBV6-6 and TRBJ1-4, and TRBD1 matches 7 of the central bases. This sample comprised CD4+ or CD8+ T cells sorted from blood, obtained in a trial of the OX40 agonist ivuxolimab. This receptor was identified in an adult with an advanced solid tumor such as melanoma, head and neck, liver or kidney cancer. The DNA sequence is as follows: TGTGCCAGCAGTACCCGGGACAGTAATGAAAAACTGTTTTTT. It is translated as CASSTRDSNEKLFF.